The next 24 T cell receptor beta chains were all read from a single sample in a study of shared clonotypes between healthy human individuals. Measured with immunoSEQ multiplex PCR; TCRdb has only the in-frame clones, and not every one. This table holds more than 450,000 clones, 79% found once. The sequenced sample was PBMCs. These TCRs come from a woman between 40 and 50 years old in good health. Some clones in this sample may be carry-over from other donors' samples.

This clone has only a few counts. Other DNA variants within this sample encode the same CDR3. The J gene is TRBJ1-2, the V gene TRBV7-3; TRBD1 matches at 8 bases. The CDR3 spans 13 residues. Trimming took 4 bases from V and 4 from J; bases not matched to a gene: 2. CDR1 and CDR2 from the germline V gene are SGHTA and FQGTGA. The CDR3 loop is CASSSGQGYGYTF. In DNA, the CDR3 is TGTGCCAGCAGCTCCGGACAGGGCTATGGCTACACCTTC.

This chain connects TRBV19 to TRBJ2-5; 8 nucleotides agree with TRBD1. Germline loops: CDR1 LNHDA, CDR2 SQIVND (reference sequence). The length of the CDR3 is 15 residues. The V segment lost 3 bases and the J segment 2 bases; nucleotides outside the gene matches: 5. CDR3: CASSMAGGPQETQYF. CDR3 DNA: TGTGCCAGTAGTATGGCAGGGGGCCCACAAGAGACCCAGTACTTC.

This sequence joins TRBV9 and TRBJ2-1; 10 bases fit TRBD1. The CDR3 has 16 residues. With 3 bases clipped from V and 3 bases from J, the junction kept 6 bases outside the gene matches. The germline V gene encodes CDR1 SGDLS and CDR2 YYNGEE. The CDR3 nucleotides read TGTGCCAGCAGCGCCTCAGGACAGGGGGGCTACAATGAGCAGTTCTTC. Encoded protein: CASSASGQGGYNEQFF.

This clone was detected only a few times. The chain links TRBV7-8 to TRBJ2-1, with D possibly being TRBD1 or TRBD2 (5 bases each). The CDR3 is 19 amino acids. The V end lost 1 base, the J end lost 2 bases, and 21 bases lay between the germline ends. In germline, CDR1 is SGHVS, CDR2 FQNEAQ. This CDR3 is CASSLVIAISRGPYNEQFF. CDR3 DNA: TGTGCCAGCAGCTTAGTAATCGCCATTTCTAGGGGACCCTACAATGAGCAGTTCTTC.

This rearrangement joins TRBV2 to TRBJ1-2, with D possibly matching TRBD1 (5 bases). With 0 bases removed from V and 4 bases from J, the gap between germline ends came to 15 bases. There are 16 residues in the CDR3. CDR1 SNHLY and CDR2 FYNNEI come from the germline V gene. The CDR3 DNA reads as TGTGCCAGCAGTGAAGCTCGGGCAACGGGGCCCTATGGCTACACCTTC. This gives the protein CASSEARATGPYGYTF.

This chain uses TRBV6-6 with TRBJ1-2, with a weak D call TRBD1 (6 bases). V was clipped by 6 bases and J by 7 bases, with 9 bases between them. The germline gives CDR1 MNHNY, CDR2 SVGAGI (reference sequence). The CDR3 sequence is 11 residues long. CDR3 nucleotides: TGTGCCAGCAGCGGGGGCAGTGGCTACACCTTC. Translation gives CASSGGSGYTF.

The table lists this clone with a few counts. This chain connects TRBV5-5 to TRBJ1-1; D is perhaps TRBD1 (5 bases). The germline V and J ends were trimmed by 2 bases and 5 bases, with 10 bases remaining between them. CDR3 length equals 13 residues. Germline V gene lookup returns CDR1 SGHKS and CDR2 YYEKEE (reference sequence). CDR3: CASSFDRDTEAFF. The CDR3 nucleotides are TGTGCCAGCAGCTTTGACAGAGATACTGAAGCTTTCTTT.

V and J are TRBV7-3 and TRBJ2-5; D unclear. V lost 3 bases and J lost 0, with 11 bases in between. CDR3 length: 15 amino acids. Germline CDR1 is SGHTA and CDR2 is FQGTGA. In nucleotides, the CDR3 is TGTGCCAGCAGCTTTGGTTTGGCCTACCAAGAGACCCAGTACTTC. Protein sequence: CASSFGLAYQETQYF. Filled out from reference TRBV7-3 and TRBJ2-5, the complete variable domain reads GAGVSQTPSNKVTEKGKYVELRCDPISGHTALYWYRQSLGQGPEFLIYFQGTGAADDSGLPNDRFFAVRPEGSVSTLKIQRTERGDSAVYLCASSFGLAYQETQYFGPGTRLLVL.

This clone was seen only a few times. The DNA for the CDR3 is TGCAGTGCTAGTTTGACAAACACCATATATTTT. Protein product: CSASLTNTIYF. The chain is built from TRBV20-1 and TRBJ1-3; D uncertain. This CDR3 has 11 amino acids. Per germline, CDR1 DFQATT and CDR2 SNEGSKA (reference sequence). V was clipped by 3 bases and J by 6 bases, with 6 bases between them.

The DNA of the CDR3 is TGTGCCAGCAGTTTACTAGCGAGAGGAGAGACCCAGTACTTC. This translates into CASSLLARGETQYF. This chain joins TRBV27 and TRBJ2-5, with D perhaps matching TRBD2 (6 bases). V lost 2 bases and J lost 4, with 11 bases in between. This CDR3 is 14 amino acids long. Per germline, CDR1 MNHEY and CDR2 SMNVEV (reference sequence).

This clone was detected only once. The V and J genes are TRBV25-1 and TRBJ1-4, with D maybe TRBD1 (6 bases). The CDR3 contains 15 residues. The ends were cut back, 4 bases at V and 8 bases at J, with 17 bases in the middle. Germline CDR1 MGHDK, CDR2 SYGVNS. The CDR3 DNA reads as TGTGCCAGCAGTGGCGGGGGGCAGGGAAGAGAAAAACTGTTTTTT. Protein sequence: CASSGGGQGREKLFF.

The chain uses TRBV10-3 and TRBJ2-5; no definite D call. TRBJ2-7 explains the end of the DNA better; the J call may be wrong. Germline V gene sequence: CDR1 ENHRY, CDR2 SYGVKD. CDR3 size: 13 residues. The CDR3 DNA sequence: TGTGCCATCAGAAACGCAAGGAGATACGAGCAGTACTTC. It yields the protein CAIRNARRYEQYF.

The gene calls are TRBV5-4 and TRBJ1-2; TRBD1 agrees at 9 bases. Trimming removed 0 bases from V and 4 bases from J; junction bases left unmatched: 4. The CDR3 has 15 amino acids. CDR1 is SGHNT, CDR2 YYREEE, per germline (reference sequence). The chain's CDR3 is CASSLGTGESYGYTF. Here the CDR3 DNA reads TGTGCCAGCAGCTTGGGGACAGGGGAATCCTATGGCTACACCTTC.

This chain uses TRBV28 with TRBJ1-4; D unclear. This CDR3 region has 11 residues. Per germline, CDR1 MDHEN and CDR2 SYDVKM. The V gene lost 6 bases and the J gene lost 6 bases, with 5 bases spanning the gap. CDR3 nucleotide sequence: TGTGCCAGCAGGATGTATGAAAAACTGTTTTTT. This sequence encodes CASRMYEKLFF.

The chain has TRBV6-1 and TRBJ1-4, with D unclear. Germline V lookup: CDR1 MNHNS, CDR2 SASEGT. The CDR3 sequence is 16 residues long. V was clipped by 0 bases and J by 0 bases, with 8 bases between them. The CDR3 DNA sequence: TGTGCCAGCAGTGAAGCGGGGAAAACAACTAATGAAAAACTGTTTTTT. As protein: CASSEAGKTTNEKLFF.

This clone was observed a handful of times. V and J are TRBV2 and TRBJ2-5; a weak D match, TRBD2 (6 bases). The germline V and J ends were trimmed by 4 bases and 5 bases, with 14 bases remaining between them. CDR3 length: 14 residues. The V gene's germline CDR1 is SNHLY and CDR2 FYNNEI. For the CDR3, the DNA is TGTGCCAGCAGTGCGGGGGAAGTTTGGGAGACCCAGTACTTC. It specifies CASSAGEVWETQYF.

This clone was counted between two and nine times. V gene TRBV19 combines with J gene TRBJ1-2, with no clear D. The CDR3 covers 13 residues. Trimming shortened V by 3 bases and J by 4 bases, and 9 bases separated the two germline ends. Germline V gives CDR1 LNHDA, CDR2 SQIVND (reference sequence). The DNA for the CDR3 is TGTGCCAGTAGTATGATGGGAGTCTATGGCTACACCTTC. The encoded protein is CASSMMGVYGYTF.

In its sample, this clone was seen many times. The chain recombines TRBV7-2 with TRBJ2-1, with 15 positions matching TRBD2. The CDR3 spans 18 residues. Germline assignment: CDR1 SGHTA and CDR2 FQGNSA. J was trimmed by 5 bases and V by 1 base; bases with no gene match: 6. Written as DNA, the CDR3 is TGTGCCAGCAGCTTAGAAGGGACTAGCGGGAGGTACCACAATGAGCAGTTCTTC. It is translated as CASSLEGTSGRYHNEQFF.

The chain carries TRBV10-3 and TRBJ2-3; 9 bases match TRBD2. Per the germline V gene, CDR1 is ENHRY and CDR2 is SYGVKD. V gave up 5 bases and J gave up 3 bases; unmatched junction bases: 18. The CDR3 spans 19 residues. CDR3 in DNA: TGTGCCATCAGTCCCCGGCAAGCGGGAGGCGTCCTATTTACAGATACGCAGTATTTT. Residues: CAISPRQAGGVLFTDTQYF.

This clone was found many times. This rearrangement joins TRBV5-4 to TRBJ1-2, with a weak D call TRBD1 (5 bases). V lost 4 bases to trimming and J lost 2 bases, with 18 bases between them. The CDR3 runs 16 residues. Germline-derived CDR1 and CDR2 are SGHNT and YYREEE (reference sequence). DNA of the CDR3: TGTGCCAGCAGCCCGGACAATGGGTTATTGAACTATGGCTACACCTTC. Translating it yields CASSPDNGLLNYGYTF.

This clone was observed a few times. CDR3 sequence (DNA): TGTGCCAGTAGCATTAACAGGGCGACTGAAGCTTTCTTT. It codes for CASSINRATEAFF. The chain combines TRBV19 with TRBJ1-1; tentative D call: TRBD1 (6 bases). CDR1 LNHDA and CDR2 SQIVND come from the germline V gene (reference sequence). CDR3 length: 13 amino acids. Trimming took off 6 bases at V and 5 bases at J, with 13 bases between the two ends.

V gene TRBV5-1 combines with J gene TRBJ1-1; no firm D call. V was trimmed by 0 bases and J by 7 bases, leaving 13 bases between them. The germline CDR1 and CDR2 sequences are SGHRS and YFSETQ. CDR3 length: 14 amino acids. DNA of the CDR3: TGCGCCAGCAGCTTGGAAGTTGGGAGGGTTGAAGCTTTCTTT. This translates into CASSLEVGRVEAFF.

The rearrangement uses TRBV28 and TRBJ2-1; 16 bases are a match to TRBD2. Germline CDR1 is MDHEN and CDR2 is SYDVKM. The length of the CDR3 is 18 residues. V shed 3 bases, J shed 1 base, and the junction held 3 bases outside the gene matches. This chain's CDR3 is CASSFLGLAGGSYNEQFF. The DNA of the CDR3 is TGTGCCAGCAGTTTCCTGGGACTAGCGGGAGGGTCCTACAATGAGCAGTTCTTC.

The rearrangement joins TRBV6-1 to TRBJ2-7; 9 bases match TRBD1. V lost 2 bases, J lost 5 bases, and 10 bases stayed unmatched. CDR1 and CDR2 from the germline V gene are MNHNS and SASEGT. CDR3 length: 16 amino acids. CDR3 bases: TGTGCCAGCAGTGAATTATCTTTGGGACAGGGACACGAGCAGTACTTC. Residues: CASSELSLGQGHEQYF.